These 20 T cell receptor beta chains were sequenced from one sample in a study of metastatic and nonmetastatic thyroid tumors. With MiXCR, TCRdb reprocessed the PCR reads. The table includes 20,000 to 25,000 clones, roughly a fifth detected once. Treatment of any kind had been given to no patient before thyroid surgery. Sequencing input: blood. Source of these receptors: a male donor with papillary thyroid cancer or a benign thyroid nodule (not recorded which). Some clones in this sample may be carry-over from other donors' samples.

By its share, this clone is medium-sized. This chain connects TRBV10-3 to TRBJ1-2; D gene uncertain. The CDR3 sequence is 12 residues long. V shed 6 bases and J shed 1 base, with 6 bases lying between them. Germline CDR1 and CDR2: ENHRY and SYGVKD. In nucleotides, the CDR3 is TGTGCCATCAGCTCCGATAACTATGGCTACACCTTC. This gives the protein CAISSDNYGYTF.

This chain links TRBV5-6 with TRBJ1-6; 7 bases agree with TRBD1. Germline CDR1 SGHDT, CDR2 YYEEEE. This CDR3 is built from 14 residues. Trimming took 8 bases from V and 10 from J; bases not matched to a gene: 12. CDR3 loop: CASRRGTVYSPLHF. In DNA, the CDR3 is TGTGCCAGTAGGCGGGGGACAGTCTACTCACCCCTCCACTTT.

The rearrangement links TRBV27 to TRBJ2-7; the match to TRBD2 covers 14 bases. The germline gives CDR1 MNHEY, CDR2 SMNVEV (reference sequence). The CDR3 totals 19 residues. The V segment lost 4 bases and the J segment 0 bases; nucleotides outside the gene matches: 11. The CDR3 is CASSSGTSGSGPLSYEQYF. The CDR3 DNA is TGTGCCAGCAGTTCCGGGACTAGCGGGAGCGGCCCCCTCTCCTACGAGCAGTACTTC.

By share, this clone ranks as medium-sized. The chain carries TRBV6-2 or TRBV6-3 and TRBJ1-2; D is unresolved. The CDR3 runs 15 residues. V lost 6 bases to trimming and J lost 8 bases, with 22 bases between them. Germline CDR1 MNHEY, CDR2 SVGEGT. The CDR3 DNA reads as TGTGCCAGCAGCAATGCTCGAGGAGGAAGGAGGGGCTACACCTTC. Translated, it gives CASSNARGGRRGYTF.

This clone was seen repeatedly, ten times or more. The chain recombines TRBV28 with TRBJ2-3; D not certain. V lost 5 bases and J lost 4, with 10 bases in between. The germline V gene encodes CDR1 MDHEN and CDR2 SYDVKM. This CDR3 spans 13 amino acids. The CDR3 DNA sequence: TGTGCCAGCAGTGCCCGAAGAGCAGATACGCAGTATTTT. This codes for CASSARRADTQYF.

V and J are TRBV9 and TRBJ2-1; D remains ambiguous. The CDR3 runs 12 residues. Germline CDR1 and CDR2: SGDLS and YYNGEE. V dropped 4 bases and J dropped 4 bases, with 6 bases sitting between them. DNA for the CDR3: TGTGCCAGCAGCCCGATGTACAATGAGCAGTTCTTC. Protein: CASSPMYNEQFF. The variable domain in full, with the rest retrieved from reference TRBV9 and TRBJ2-1, is DSGVTQTPKHLITATGQRVTLRCSPRSGDLSVYWYQQSLDQGLQFLIQYYNGEERAKGNILERFSAQQFPDLHSELNLSSLELGDSALYFCASSPMYNEQFFGPGTRLTVL.

This sequence joins TRBV20-1 and TRBJ2-3; D call uncertain. Between the trimmed V and J ends, which lost 6 bases and 4 bases, there was a span of 17 bases. CDR1 and CDR2 (germline): DFQATT, SNEGSKA (reference sequence). This CDR3 region has 14 residues. CDR3 in amino acids: CSAIGSPTSDTQYF. Written as DNA, the CDR3 is TGCAGTGCCATAGGGTCCCCGACCTCAGATACGCAGTATTTT.

CDR3 loop: CASSLGTPQSSGANVLTF. DNA of the CDR3: TGTGCCAGCAGCCTCGGGACACCCCAAAGCTCTGGGGCCAACGTCCTGACTTTC. The genes are TRBV7-3 and TRBJ2-6; possible D gene TRBD1, 6 bases. Germline V gene sequence: CDR1 SGHTA, CDR2 FQGTGA. V lost 5 bases to trimming and J lost 0 bases, with 17 bases between them. The CDR3 contains 18 residues.

This clone has at least ten counts. The CDR3 loop reads CSARNTGGAGYGYTF. Here the CDR3 DNA reads TGCAGTGCTAGAAATACAGGGGGCGCCGGGTATGGCTACACCTTC. The rearrangement links TRBV20-1 to TRBJ1-2; 9 bases fit TRBD1. The CDR3 contains 15 residues. V was pared by 2 bases and J by 5 bases, with 9 bases of the junction left unmatched. The germline V gene encodes CDR1 DFQATT and CDR2 SNEGSKA (reference sequence).

In regard to this clone: One junction end does not reproduce the germline sequence, and a read error may be involved. CDR3 DNA sequence: TGTGACAGCATTTGGGGTTGCGGCTACACCTTC. Its protein is CDSIWGCGYTF. This chain links TRBV2 with TRBJ1-2; D remains ambiguous. The germline CDR1 and CDR2 sequences are SNHLY and FYNNEI. This CDR3 region has 11 residues.

V is TRBV11-2 and J is TRBJ1-2; 10 positions agree with TRBD1. With V trimmed by 5 bases and J by 2 bases, 11 bases remained unmatched. This CDR3 has 17 residues. CDR1 is SGHAT and CDR2 is FQNNGV in the germline V gene. The DNA of the CDR3 is TGTGCCAGCAGCCCACATCCCGGACAGGGGGTGAACTATGGCTACACCTTC. Translated: CASSPHPGQGVNYGYTF.

This clone was counted at least ten times. The gene calls are TRBV3-1 and TRBJ2-1; a possible D gene is TRBD1 (6 bases). Germline V gene data show CDR1 as LGHDT and CDR2 as YNNKEL (reference sequence). Trimming took 1 base from V and 8 from J, leaving 18 bases between them. CDR3 length: 16 residues. CDR3 sequence (DNA): TGTGCCAGCAGCCAAGTGAGGCGGGTCAGGGGCGATGAGCAGTTCTTC. Translating gives CASSQVRRVRGDEQFF.

By sample share, this clone is medium-sized (0.01 to 0.1%). V and J are TRBV27 and TRBJ2-7, with D unclear. Germline V gene data show CDR1 as MNHEY and CDR2 as SMNVEV (reference sequence). This CDR3 contains 13 residues. Trimming took off 3 bases at V and 1 base at J, with 7 bases between the two ends. CDR3 DNA sequence: TGTGCCAGCAGTTTGCACAGTTCCTACGAGCAGTACTTC. This translates into CASSLHSSYEQYF.

This clone was counted many times. This chain connects TRBV24-1 to TRBJ1-5, with D unclear. There are 15 residues in the CDR3. Trimming removed 5 bases at V and 7 bases at J, with 17 bases between. Germline V gene data show CDR1 as KGHDR and CDR2 as SFDVKD. In DNA, the CDR3 is TGTGCCACCAGTGGCACAGAGGGAGGGAACCAGCCCCAGCATTTT. Protein sequence: CATSGTEGGNQPQHF.

This clone was recorded many times. The junction and the germline gene differ at one end; a read error may be behind it. This chain uses TRBV24-1 with TRBJ2-5; 9 nucleotides line up with TRBD1. The CDR3 totals 16 residues. From germline, CDR1 is KGHDR and CDR2 SFDVKD. CDR3 region: CATSDFEDRGWETQCF. CDR3 DNA: TGTGCCACCAGTGATTTTGAGGACAGGGGATGGGAGACCCAGTGCTTC.

This clone was seen at least ten times. The chain carries TRBV3-1 and TRBJ2-2; 9 bases map to TRBD2. There are 17 residues in the CDR3. The V gene's germline CDR1 is LGHDT and CDR2 YNNKEL (reference sequence). After removal of 2 bases from V and 5 bases from J, the junction contained 9 bases not matched to a gene. The CDR3 protein is CASSQHHGTSQTGELFF. As DNA, the CDR3 is TGTGCCAGCAGCCAACATCACGGGACTAGCCAAACCGGGGAGCTGTTTTTT.

This clone occurred many times. This may be a read error: a much more frequent sequence differs by one nucleotide. The CDR3 ends on some other residue instead of the conserved phenylalanine or tryptophan, so this is likely a read error. The V gene is TRBV12-3 or TRBV12-4, the J gene TRBJ1-2, with D unresolved. This CDR3 contains 13 residues. V lost 7 bases and J lost 0, with 9 bases in between. The chain's CDR3 is CASIRGANYGYTS. The DNA of the CDR3 is TGTGCCAGCATTCGCGGGGCTAACTATGGCTACACCTCC.

This clone was observed at least ten times. The chain uses TRBV3-1 and TRBJ2-7; D unclear. The length of the CDR3 is 12 residues. V was trimmed by 0 bases and J by 2 bases, leaving 2 bases between them. The V gene's germline CDR1 is LGHDT and CDR2 YNNKEL (reference sequence). CDR3 sequence reads: CASSQDPYEQYF. DNA for the CDR3: TGTGCCAGCAGCCAAGATCCCTACGAGCAGTACTTC.

At least ten counts were recorded for this clone. The gene calls are TRBV10-3 and TRBJ1-5, with TRBD1 matching over 8 bases. The CDR3 is 13 amino acids. V was clipped by 4 bases and J by 4 bases; unmatched bases: 0. The V gene's germline CDR1 is ENHRY and CDR2 SYGVKD. In nucleotides, the CDR3 is TGTGCCATCAGTGGACAGGGGAATCAGCCCCAGCATTTT. As protein: CAISGQGNQPQHF.

In this sample, this clone turned up a few times. J is TRBJ1-5 and V is TRBV2; TRBD1 matches at 7 bases. The CDR3 is 15 amino acids. Germline values: CDR1 SNHLY, CDR2 FYNNEI. Trimming cost V 6 bases and J 5 bases; bases outside gene matches: 10. The CDR3 loop is CASRRTGDWYQPQHF. For the CDR3, the DNA is TGTGCCAGCAGGCGCACAGGGGACTGGTATCAGCCCCAGCATTTT.